Listed below are T cell receptor beta chains from one sample, sequenced in a study of CDR3 diversity in severe acne. A single record per CDR3 protein comes from TCRdb applying MiXCR to the PCR reads. In the table there are around 83,000 distinct CDR3 sequences, roughly 49% of which are singletons. What was sequenced was blood. The receptors were sampled from a male donor with severe acne vulgaris. Both conserved end residues are part of each CDR3. The order of the fields is J gene, clone size, V gene, CDR3 length, D gene, CDR3 protein, CDR3 DNA. D genes are given only for firm matches. Not every row has a clone size; where given, it reads once, few, many or a size class.

TRBJ1-1,NA,TRBV7-9,13,NA,CASSIQGGTEAFF,TGTGCCAGTAGTATCCAGGGAGGCACTGAAGCTTTCTTT
TRBJ2-7,NA,TRBV2,16,TRBD2,CARREGTSGSLGEQYF,TGTGCCAGACGGGAAGGGACTAGCGGGAGCTTGGGGGAGCAGTACTTC
TRBJ2-1,few,TRBV4-1,15,NA,CASSLTSPSYNEQFF,TGCGCCAGCAGCCTCACTAGCCCCTCCTACAATGAGCAGTTCTTC
TRBJ2-1,few,TRBV6-5,16,TRBD2,CASSYSGLAGGEEQFF,TGTGCCAGCAGTTACTCAGGACTAGCGGGAGGGGAGGAGCAGTTCTTC
TRBJ2-1,few,TRBV20-1,16,TRBD2,CSVGTAGGRIGNEQFF,TGCAGTGTGGGCACAGCGGGAGGGCGGATTGGTAATGAGCAGTTCTTC
TRBJ2-3,NA,TRBV18,16,NA,CASPPGTVGSTDTQYF,TGTGCCAGCCCACCTGGGACGGTGGGTTCCACAGATACGCAGTATTTT
TRBJ2-2,many,TRBV5-1,14,NA,CASARQANTGELFF,TGCGCCAGCGCTAGACAGGCGAACACCGGGGAGCTGTTTTTT
TRBJ1-1,NA,TRBV9,14,TRBD1,CASSVFTGGTEAFF,TGTGCCAGCAGCGTCTTTACAGGGGGGACTGAAGCTTTCTTT
TRBJ1-2,NA,TRBV10-3,13,NA,CAISESTGGGYTF,TGTGCCATCAGTGAGTCGACGGGGGGTGGCTACACCTTC
TRBJ2-5,NA,TRBV29-1,13,TRBD1,CSVQDRGQETQYF,TGCAGCGTCCAGGACAGGGGGCAAGAGACCCAGTACTTC
TRBJ2-2,NA,TRBV14,14,TRBD1,CASTTPGGTGELFF,TGTGCCAGCACCACACCAGGGGGAACCGGGGAGCTGTTTTTT
TRBJ2-7,NA,TRBV29-1,11,TRBD2,CSVHGGNEQYF,TGCAGCGTCCACGGGGGGAACGAGCAGTACTTC
TRBJ2-3,NA,TRBV20-1,15,TRBD2,CSRTSGRAGTDTQYF,TGCAGCAGGACTAGCGGGAGGGCCGGCACAGATACGCAGTATTTT
TRBJ2-6,NA,TRBV7-2,15,NA,CASSPIFSGANVLTF,TGTGCCAGCAGCCCTATCTTCTCTGGGGCCAACGTCCTGACTTTC
TRBJ2-1,NA,TRBV20-1,16,NA,CSASGFAGAFYNEQFF,TGCAGTGCCTCAGGATTTGCGGGGGCTTTCTACAATGAGCAGTTCTTC
TRBJ2-1,few,TRBV12-3/TRBV12-4,17,TRBD2,CASSKSGLAGVRDEQFF,TGTGCCAGCAGCAAATCGGGACTAGCGGGAGTTCGCGATGAACAGTTCTTC
TRBJ1-4,NA,TRBV29-1,12,NA,CSAPQKDEKLFF,TGCAGCGCCCCCCAGAAGGATGAAAAACTGTTTTTT
TRBJ1-2,many,TRBV2,16,NA,CASSGGPTRINYGYTF,TGTGCCAGCAGTGGAGGCCCCACCCGAATAAACTATGGCTACACCTTC
TRBJ1-1,NA,TRBV29-1,13,NA,CSVGKAGNTEAFF,TGCAGCGTGGGAAAGGCTGGGAACACTGAAGCTTTCTTT
TRBJ2-2,once,TRBV19,12,NA,CASQTGAGELFF,TGTGCCAGCCAAACGGGGGCCGGGGAGCTGTTTTTT
TRBJ1-1,many,TRBV7-3,14,TRBD1,CASSLGRGPTEAFF,TGTGCCAGCAGCTTAGGCAGGGGGCCAACTGAAGCTTTCTTT
TRBJ2-7,many,TRBV7-6,17,TRBD2,CASSPPRGESPSYEQYF,TGTGCCAGCAGCCCCCCGCGGGGGGAATCCCCTTCATACGAGCAGTACTTC
TRBJ1-2,many,TRBV11-3,13,NA,CASSFGGTYGYTF,TGTGCCAGCAGCTTCGGAGGGACCTATGGCTACACCTTC
TRBJ1-1,few,TRBV6-2/TRBV6-3,13,TRBD1,CASSLTQGLWAFF,TGTGCCAGCAGCCTTACACAGGGGTTATGGGCTTTCTTT
TRBJ1-5,NA,TRBV7-2,12,NA,CASSLEGEPQHF,TGTGCCAGCAGCTTGGAAGGGGAGCCCCAGCATTTT
TRBJ2-7,NA,TRBV7-8,15,NA,CASSLVAVSRSEQYF,TGTGCCAGCAGCTTAGTGGCGGTCTCTAGGTCCGAGCAGTACTTC
TRBJ2-7,NA,TRBV5-6,13,NA,CASSLDGPYEQYF,TGTGCCAGCAGCTTAGACGGACCATACGAGCAGTACTTC
TRBJ2-2,many,TRBV29-1,13,NA,CSVGRSNTGELFF,TGCAGCGTTGGCAGGTCGAACACCGGGGAGCTGTTTTTT
TRBJ2-7,NA,TRBV9,16,TRBD2,CASSVDERGLPYEQYF,TGTGCCAGCAGCGTAGATGAGCGGGGGCTGCCTTACGAGCAGTACTTC
TRBJ2-7,few,TRBV28,12,NA,CASRLNSYEQYF,TGTGCCAGCAGGTTGAACTCCTACGAGCAGTACTTC
TRBJ2-6,few,TRBV14,16,NA,CASSQVGGSGANVLTF,TGTGCCAGCAGCCAAGTTGGGGGTTCTGGGGCCAACGTCCTGACTTTC
TRBJ2-7,many,TRBV9,15,NA,CASSASVGSGYEQYF,TGTGCCAGCAGCGCCTCAGTGGGGTCTGGCTACGAGCAGTACTTC